The T cell receptor beta chain described here comes from a study of blood T cell repertoires in COVID-19. TCRdb's table, derived via immunoSEQ multiplex PCR, lists solely in-frame clones and lacks some. Of about 250,000 clones detected, around 88% appear once; the ten largest clones hold about 1.3%. This CDR3 spans 15 amino acids. J gave up 5 bases and V 9 bases, and 10 bases lay outside the gene matches. Germline lookup yields CDR1 KGHDR and CDR2 SFDVKD. Material for sequencing was peripheral blood. This chain links TRBV24-1 with TRBJ1-5; 9 nucleotides agree with TRBD1. The TCR originated in an elderly man with acute or convalescent COVID-19. The CDR3 DNA reads TGTGCCACCGCGCCTGGGACAGGGAGATATCAGCCCCAGCATTTT. It codes for CATAPGTGRYQPQHF.